Below are 4 T cell receptor beta chains sequenced from a single sample in a study of T-cell memory formation after mild COVID-19. TCRdb ran MiXCR on the 5' RACE reads and lists one entry per CDR3 protein. This sample has around 450,000 distinct CDR3 sequences, with about 20% found just once. Sequenced material: PBMCs or a T cell subset sorted from them (not recorded which). Source of these receptors: an adult woman who had mild COVID-19 (a few samples of this study predate the infection). Cell type and time point are not known.

The chain links TRBV2 to TRBJ2-4; D remains ambiguous. Trimming pared 1 base from V and 2 bases from J, leaving 6 bases between. The germline V gene encodes CDR1 SNHLY and CDR2 FYNNEI. The CDR3 sequence is 14 residues long. CDR3: CASSEGRSKNIQYF. In DNA form, the CDR3 reads TGTGCCAGCAGTGAAGGTCGTTCCAAAAACATTCAGTACTTC.

The CDR3, as DNA: TGTGCCAGCAGCTTAGGGATGGGTCCCGGGGAGCTGTTTTTT. Its translation: CASSLGMGPGELFF. The chain has TRBV7-6 and TRBJ2-2; no firm D call. This CDR3 contains 14 residues. Germline V gene sequence: CDR1 SGHVS, CDR2 FNYEAQ. Trimming pared 1 base from V and 6 bases from J, leaving 9 bases between.

The chain carries TRBV12-3 or TRBV12-4 and TRBJ2-3; a weak D match, TRBD1 (6 bases). There are 16 residues in the CDR3. V was cut by 3 bases and J by 2 bases, with 15 bases left in between. The CDR3 nucleotides are TGTGCCAGCAGTTTTGAGGGGGAAATGCACACAGATACGCAGTATTTT. Amino acid sequence: CASSFEGEMHTDTQYF.

This clonotype has more than one count but fewer than ten. The genes are TRBV4-2 and TRBJ2-1, with a weak D call TRBD2 (5 bases). CDR1 is LGHNA, CDR2 YNFKEQ, per germline. This CDR3 spans 16 amino acids. Trimming pared 0 bases from V and 4 bases from J, leaving 13 bases between. DNA of the CDR3: TGTGCCAGCAGCCAAGATAGAATAGCGTGGTACAATGAGCAGTTCTTC. Protein: CASSQDRIAWYNEQFF.